The following is a TCR beta chain sequence with its context. The sample comes from a study of shared clonotypes between healthy human individuals. Profiled with immunoSEQ multiplex PCR; TCRdb holds only in-frame clones, not every one. The table records about 380,000 clones, about 96% of them present only once. The receptor's source is a man in his thirties or forties in good health. Sequenced sample: memory CD8+ T cells sorted from blood. This sample's subset: CD45RO+ cells pooled with CCR7-negative TemRA cells.

The CDR3 is CASREGTESSYEQYF. Here the CDR3 DNA reads TGTGCCAGCAGAGAGGGGACAGAGAGCTCCTACGAGCAGTACTTC. V usage is TRBV6-6 and J usage is TRBJ2-7, with 7 bases lining up with TRBD1. Germline V CDR1 and CDR2: MNHNY, SVGAGI (reference sequence). V was pared by 6 bases and J by 0 bases, with 8 bases of the junction left unmatched. The CDR3 contains 15 residues.